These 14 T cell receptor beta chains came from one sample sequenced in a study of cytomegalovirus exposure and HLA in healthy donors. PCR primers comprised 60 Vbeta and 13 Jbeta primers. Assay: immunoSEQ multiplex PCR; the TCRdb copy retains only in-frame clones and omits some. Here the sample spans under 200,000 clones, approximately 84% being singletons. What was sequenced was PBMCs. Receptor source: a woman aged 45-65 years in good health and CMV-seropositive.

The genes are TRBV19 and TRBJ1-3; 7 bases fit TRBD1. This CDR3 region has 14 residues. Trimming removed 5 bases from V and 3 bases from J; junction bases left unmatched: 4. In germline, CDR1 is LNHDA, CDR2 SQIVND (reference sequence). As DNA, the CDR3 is TGTGCCAGTAGTCGGCAGGGGGTTGGAAACACCATATATTTT. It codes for CASSRQGVGNTIYF.

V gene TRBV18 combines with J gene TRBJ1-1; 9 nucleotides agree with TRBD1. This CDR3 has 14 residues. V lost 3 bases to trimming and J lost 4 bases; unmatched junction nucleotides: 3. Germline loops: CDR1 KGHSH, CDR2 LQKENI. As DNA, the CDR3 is TGTGCCAGCTCACCCGACAGGGGGGTCACTGAAGCTTTCTTT. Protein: CASSPDRGVTEAFF.

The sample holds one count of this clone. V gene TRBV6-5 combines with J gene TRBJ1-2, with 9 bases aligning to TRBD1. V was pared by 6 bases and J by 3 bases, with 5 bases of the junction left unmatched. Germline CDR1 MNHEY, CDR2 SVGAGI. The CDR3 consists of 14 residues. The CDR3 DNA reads TGTGCCAGCAGCTTACGGACAGGGGACTATGGCTACACCTTC. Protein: CASSLRTGDYGYTF.

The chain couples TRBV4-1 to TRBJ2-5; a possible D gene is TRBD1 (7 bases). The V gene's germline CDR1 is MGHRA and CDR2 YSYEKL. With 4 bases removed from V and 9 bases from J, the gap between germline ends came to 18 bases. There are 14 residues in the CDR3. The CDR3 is CASSRPGGPRSQYF. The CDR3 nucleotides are TGCGCCAGCAGCCGACCAGGGGGGCCTCGGTCCCAGTACTTC.

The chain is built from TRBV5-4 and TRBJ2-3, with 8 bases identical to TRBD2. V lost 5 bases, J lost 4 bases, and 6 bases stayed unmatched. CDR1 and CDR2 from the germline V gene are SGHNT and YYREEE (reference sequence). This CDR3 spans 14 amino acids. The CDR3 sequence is CASSSPGGSDTQYF. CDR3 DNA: TGTGCCAGCAGTTCCCCGGGAGGGTCAGATACGCAGTATTTT. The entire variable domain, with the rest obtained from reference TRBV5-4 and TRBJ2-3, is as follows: ETGVTQSPTHLIKTRGQQVTLRCSSQSGHNTVSWYQQALGQGPQFIFQYYREEENGRGNFPPRFSGLQFPNYSSELNVNALELDDSALYLCASSSPGGSDTQYFGPGTRLTVL.

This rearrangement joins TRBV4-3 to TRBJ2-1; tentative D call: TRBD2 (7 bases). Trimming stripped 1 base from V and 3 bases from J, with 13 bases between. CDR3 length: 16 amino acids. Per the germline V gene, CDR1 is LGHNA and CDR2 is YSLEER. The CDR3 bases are TGCGCCAGCAGCCAAGTTTCGGGGGGCCTCTACAATGAGCAGTTCTTC. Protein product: CASSQVSGGLYNEQFF.

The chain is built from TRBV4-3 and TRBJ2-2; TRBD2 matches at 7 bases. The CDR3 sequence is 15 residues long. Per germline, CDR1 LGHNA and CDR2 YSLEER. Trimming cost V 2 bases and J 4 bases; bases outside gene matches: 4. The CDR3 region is CASSQNLAVTGELFF. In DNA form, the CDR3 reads TGCGCCAGCAGCCAAAATCTAGCGGTCACCGGGGAGCTGTTTTTT.

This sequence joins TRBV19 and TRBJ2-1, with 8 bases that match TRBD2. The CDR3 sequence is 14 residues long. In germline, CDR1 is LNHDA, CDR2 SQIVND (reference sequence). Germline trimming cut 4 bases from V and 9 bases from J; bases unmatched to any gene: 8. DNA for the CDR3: TGTGCCAGTAGTAAGGGGGGGACTAGGGTTGAGCAGTTCTTC. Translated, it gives CASSKGGTRVEQFF.

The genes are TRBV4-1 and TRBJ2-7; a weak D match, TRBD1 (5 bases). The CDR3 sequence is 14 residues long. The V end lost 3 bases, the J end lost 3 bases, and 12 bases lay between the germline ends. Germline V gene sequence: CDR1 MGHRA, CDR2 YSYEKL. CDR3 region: CASSHNQGVYEQYF. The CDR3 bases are TGCGCCAGCAGCCACAATCAAGGGGTCTACGAGCAGTACTTC.

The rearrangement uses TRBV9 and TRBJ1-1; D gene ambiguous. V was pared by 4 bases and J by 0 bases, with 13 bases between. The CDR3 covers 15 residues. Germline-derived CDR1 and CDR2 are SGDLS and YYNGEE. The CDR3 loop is CASSPSGSMNTEAFF. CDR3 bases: TGTGCCAGCAGCCCCTCAGGCAGCATGAACACTGAAGCTTTCTTT. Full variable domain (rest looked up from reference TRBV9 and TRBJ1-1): DSGVTQTPKHLITATGQRVTLRCSPRSGDLSVYWYQQSLDQGLQFLIQYYNGEERAKGNILERFSAQQFPDLHSELNLSSLELGDSALYFCASSPSGSMNTEAFFGQGTRLTVV.

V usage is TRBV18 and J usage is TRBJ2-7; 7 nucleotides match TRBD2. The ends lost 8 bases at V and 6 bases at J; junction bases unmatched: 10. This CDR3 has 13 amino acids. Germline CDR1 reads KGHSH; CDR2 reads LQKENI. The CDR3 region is CASSPGLSPEQYF. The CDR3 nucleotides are TGTGCCAGCAGCCCGGGACTATCTCCCGAGCAGTACTTC.

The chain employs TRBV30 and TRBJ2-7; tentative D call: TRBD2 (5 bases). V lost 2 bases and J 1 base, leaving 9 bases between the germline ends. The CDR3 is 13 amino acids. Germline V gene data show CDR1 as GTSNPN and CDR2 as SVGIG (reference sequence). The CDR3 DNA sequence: TGTGCCTGGAGTCTTAGCGTGTCCTACGAGCAGTACTTC. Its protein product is CAWSLSVSYEQYF. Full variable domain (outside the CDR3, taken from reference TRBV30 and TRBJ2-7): SQTIHQWPATLVQPVGSPLSLECTVEGTSNPNLYWYRQAAGRGLQLLFYSVGIGQISSEVPQNLSASRPQDRQFILSSKKLLLSDSGFYLCAWSLSVSYEQYFGPGTRLTVT.

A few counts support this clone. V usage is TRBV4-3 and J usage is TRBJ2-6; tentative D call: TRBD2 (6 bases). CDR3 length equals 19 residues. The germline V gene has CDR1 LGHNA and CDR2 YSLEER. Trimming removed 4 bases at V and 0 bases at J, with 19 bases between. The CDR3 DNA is TGCGCCAGCAGCCCTAGCGCATCTATGAGGAGCTCTGGGGCCAACGTCCTGACTTTC. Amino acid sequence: CASSPSASMRSSGANVLTF.

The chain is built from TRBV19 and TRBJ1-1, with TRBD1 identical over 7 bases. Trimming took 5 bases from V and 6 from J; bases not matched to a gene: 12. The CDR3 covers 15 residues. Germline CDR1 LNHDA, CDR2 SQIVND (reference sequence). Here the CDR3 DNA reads TGTGCCAGTAGTTCCCTTGGCAGGGGGTTCGCTGAAGCTTTCTTT. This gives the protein CASSSLGRGFAEAFF. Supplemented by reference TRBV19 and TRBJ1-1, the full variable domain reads DGGITQSPKYLFRKEGQNVTLSCEQNLNHDAMYWYRQDPGQGLRLIYYSQIVNDFQKGDIAEGYSVSREKKESFPLTVTSAQKNPTAFYLCASSSLGRGFAEAFFGQGTRLTVV.